Each of the 2 T cell receptor beta chains below was sequenced from the same sample in a study of blood T cell repertoires in COVID-19. Libraries were prepared by immunoSEQ multiplex PCR; TCRdb keeps only in-frame clonotypes and omits some of them. Of 200,000 to 250,000 clones listed, 87% were seen once; the top ten hold 12%. Sequencing input: peripheral blood. The receptors shown here come from a woman in her late teens or twenties who had recovered from COVID-19.

CDR3 coding DNA: TGTGCCAGCAGTGTGGATCTGGGTGCGGGGAACATTCAGTACTTC. This translates into CASSVDLGAGNIQYF. The V and J genes are TRBV2 and TRBJ2-4; a possible D gene is TRBD2 (6 bases). The V end was cut by 4 bases, the J end by 7 bases, with 17 bases between. Germline values: CDR1 SNHLY, CDR2 FYNNEI. This CDR3 has 15 residues. Drawing the rest from reference TRBV2 and TRBJ2-4, the complete variable domain is EPEVTQTPSHQVTQMGQEVILRCVPISNHLYFYWYRQILGQKVEFLVSFYNNEISEKSEIFDDQFSVERPDGSNFTLKIRSTKLEDSAMYFCASSVDLGAGNIQYFGAGTRLSVL.

The rearrangement joins TRBV19 to TRBJ2-3; D not certain. From germline, CDR1 is LNHDA and CDR2 SQIVND (reference sequence). With 10 bases removed from V and 4 bases from J, the gap between germline ends came to 6 bases. This CDR3 contains 10 residues. The CDR3 spells CATLADTQYF. The CDR3 nucleotides are TGTGCCACTCTAGCAGATACGCAGTATTTT.